This T cell receptor (beta chain) is from a study of T cells in localized non-small cell lung cancer. This CDR3 contains 14 residues. The germline V gene encodes CDR1 SNHLY and CDR2 FYNNEI. With 11 bases clipped from V and 2 bases from J, the junction kept 9 bases outside the gene matches. In regard to this clone: As yet, its antigen is unknown.

Only in-frame clones appear in the TCRdb table, and some are missing; sequencing was by immunoSEQ multiplex PCR. The table lists 55,000 to 75,000 clones, 86% of them singletons. Overall study findings and caveats: Uninvolved adjacent lung had the highest recorded T cell clonality, with tumor below it. Because only a single region of the tumor was sequenced, heterogeneity remains possible. Turning up in adjacent lung were a median approximately 60 of the top 100 tumor clones.

Sequencing was performed on peripheral blood, taken before any cancer treatment. This TCR was sampled from a male donor at least 60 years old with stage III squamous cell lung carcinoma. V and J are TRBV2 and TRBJ1-3, with TRBD1 matching over 7 bases. The CDR3 coding sequence is TGTGCCGCAGGGGGGGGTTTACCTGGAAACACCATATATTTT. As protein: CAAGGGLPGNTIYF.